One and the same sample provided the 3 T cell receptor beta chains below, sequenced in a study of shared clonotypes between healthy human individuals. The naive CD8 fraction comprised CD45RO-negative cells positively selected for CCR7 and excluded terminally differentiated effector memory CD45RA+ cells. The assay was immunoSEQ multiplex PCR, and TCRdb's table has in-frame clones only and misses some. The sample contains 550,000 to 750,000 clones, just over 90% of which appear only once. Sample: naive CD8+ T cells sorted from blood. Receptors originate from a man in his thirties or forties in good health.

The rearrangement links TRBV2 to TRBJ2-7; 12 nucleotides match TRBD2. CDR3 length: 15 residues. Unmatched junction bases numbered 5, after V lost 4 bases and J lost 4 bases. The germline gives CDR1 SNHLY, CDR2 FYNNEI. The CDR3 sequence is CASSVPGTSGYEQYF. CDR3 in DNA: TGTGCCAGCAGTGTTCCCGGGACTAGCGGGTACGAGCAGTACTTC.

The V call is TRBV13, the J call TRBJ2-7; the D gene is possibly TRBD2 (5 bases). V lost 5 bases to trimming and J lost 0 bases, with 11 bases between them. In germline, CDR1 is PRHDT, CDR2 FYEKMQ (reference sequence). CDR3 length: 14 residues. DNA of the CDR3: TGTGCCAGCAGCCTTGGGAGCGGCTCCTACGAGCAGTACTTC. This sequence encodes CASSLGSGSYEQYF.

CDR3 nucleotide sequence: TGTGCCAGCAGCTTCTACGTTACTAGCGGCCCTAGCACAGATACGCAGTATTTT. It specifies CASSFYVTSGPSTDTQYF. J is TRBJ2-3 and V is TRBV5-4; 8 nucleotides agree with TRBD2. The CDR3 is 18 amino acids. Unmatched junction bases numbered 11, after V lost 2 bases and J lost 0 bases. The germline gives CDR1 SGHNT, CDR2 YYREEE (reference sequence).